The T cell receptor (beta chain) described here comes from a study of cytomegalovirus exposure and HLA in healthy donors. Turning to the study itself: The 110 or so validation repertoires, a later analysis reported, used the same platform as the approximately 670 first-cohort repertoires. Study-wide results and caveats: A list of roughly 160 TCR beta chains associated with cytomegalovirus was given.

A word on this clone: As yet, its antigen is unknown.

Separation from the roughly 690-subject first cohort characterized the approximately 120-subject validation cohort, to which the donors belonged. Trimming removed 3 bases at V and 8 bases at J, with 5 bases between. CDR3 length: 11 amino acids. Data came from immunoSEQ multiplex PCR; TCRdb stores just in-frame clones and leaves some out. The data show 60,000 to 80,000 clones, with 94% seen just once and about 3.5% held by the top ten. This chain connects TRBV23-1 to TRBJ2-1, with D unresolved. TRBV23-1 is an open reading frame whose function is uncertain. This clonotype originated in a woman between 18 and 29 years old in good health and CMV-seropositive. The sequencing sample was made of PBMCs. For the CDR3, the DNA is TGCGCCAGCAGTCACCGGGATGAGCAGTTCTTC. Translation gives CASSHRDEQFF.